The clone carrying this TCR beta chain occurred many times. Its antigen is unknown. Axillary draining lymph nodes of breast cancer patients supplied the node samples. The data were obtained in a study of breast tumors, draining lymph nodes, adjacent tissues. Findings and limits, study-wide: Tumor repertoires ranked between lymph nodes and nontumor tissue in diversity, with V and J gene preferences. Compared with basal-like, luminal-like tumors shared significantly more repertoire with nontumor tissue.

The CDR3 has 12 amino acids. V dropped 5 bases and J dropped 2 bases, with 7 bases sitting between them. CDR1 and CDR2 (germline): SGHRS, YFSETQ. Each CDR3 protein gets one entry after TCRdb re-called the multiplex PCR reads with MiXCR. The sample records 200,000 or so distinct CDR3 sequences, over 25% being singletons. The chain joins TRBV5-1 to TRBJ2-5, with D possibly being TRBD1 (6 bases). The sample comprised axillary lymph node tissue. The clonotype comes from a female donor with breast cancer. Some clones in this sample may be carry-over from other donors' samples. The CDR3 DNA reads TGCGCCAGCAGGGACAGTCAAGAGACCCAGTACTTC. Its translation is CASRDSQETQYF.